This T cell receptor beta chain originates from a study of T cell responses to AZD1222 COVID-19 vaccine (dated by TCRdb to the early 2020s). Background for the entire study: Because spike-specific TCR depth and breadth did not differ between the two schedules, AZD1222 recipients who got a second dose at roughly 4 weeks were pooled with those who got a second dose at roughly 12 weeks. TCR sequencing was performed for roughly 240 trial participants, of whom some 200 were given two doses of AZD1222 and approximately 26 were given two doses of MenACWY control vaccine. Trial participants were enrolled by age into subgroups of 18-55, 56-69 and 70-plus years, and around 140, 26 and 57 TCR-sequenced participants, respectively, were included in these subgroups. The paper as a whole reports these results and caveats: Spike-specific TCR breadth and depth rose significantly after two AZD1222 doses compared with day 0 and with MenACWY recipients. Conclusions about previously exposed vaccinees are limited because only six or seven AZD1222 recipients were SARS-CoV-2 seropositive at baseline. The 56-69-year group was small, and its depth increase did not reach significance, likely because of low power. No day 14 peak-response samples were available, so repertoires were characterized only after the peak T cell response. Reportedly, almost half of the unique spike-specific TCRs recognized epitopes lying outside the regions that are mutated in the B.1.351 and B.1.1.7 variants. The vaccine-associated CD4 TCRs covered the entire spike protein, and the dominant responses fell in regions 160-218 and 743-854. Participants were mostly white British and included more females than males, and it was suggested by the authors that clonal diversity may have been underestimated.

Sequences MDHEN (CDR1) and SYDVKM (CDR2) are obtained from the germline V gene. The V and J ends are trimmed by 2 bases and 0 bases, leaving 7 bases between them. The CDR3 goes from the cysteine to the phenylalanine over 14 residues. Kept here is only the CDR3 DNA, which spans 42 bases and is read in frame from base 1. Taken with the paper, the label for time point translates to: baseline before first vaccination. The vaccinee samples were drawn from two UK trials, COV001 and COV002, one of which was a single-blind randomized controlled phase 2/3 trial testing AZD1222 (ChAdOx1 nCoV-19) in healthy adults. For TCRbeta chain sequencing, PBMC samples from trial participants were taken at day 0 and at day 28 after the second dose. A word on this clone: The clone's antigen remains unknown. Per-base quality was not reported, and no clone a single base away is much larger than it.

The CDR3 regions of human TCRbeta chains were analyzed by immunosequencing. As for the original processing: TCRs in the repertoires were matched against a reference library of SARS-CoV-2-specific TCRs that had been generated with the MIRA antigen-specificity platform. Breadth was defined as the fraction of unique TCRs that were SARS-CoV-2-associated. Depth was defined as the fraction of total T cells that were SARS-CoV-2-associated. Using the MIRA data, every spike-specific TCR was mapped to the spike region that the TCR reacted to and assigned to either a CD4 or a CD8 class. Log10-transformed breadth and depth values were compared by one-way ANOVA with Sidak's multiple comparisons tests. Not all clones reach the TCRdb copy of this immuneACCESS table, which keeps in-frame sequences only. Checked studies attribute under half of the gap to unresolved V genes and leave the rest unexplained. V and J calls and clone size are as listed in that table; D and trimming were resolved from the DNA. Here the sample has 110,000 to 150,000 clones; about 91% occur a single time. The ten largest clones add up to around 3.5% of the sample.

The TCR originated in an adult in good health. The chain uses TRBV28 and TRBJ1-2; the D gene identity is not certain. The specimen was peripheral blood, collected on day 0 of AZD1222 vaccination. The DNA sequence reads TGTGCCAGCAGTTTAGAAGGAGCTAACTATGGCTACACCTTC. It is translated as CASSLEGANYGYTF.